This T cell receptor (beta chain) was recorded in a study of blood T cell repertoires in COVID-19. The method was immunoSEQ multiplex PCR; TCRdb's version includes in-frame clones alone and lacks a portion of them. The table records a few hundred thousand clones, approximately 85% of them present only once. V was pared by 5 bases and J by 7 bases, with 15 bases between. There are 14 residues in the CDR3. Looked up from germline, CDR1 is MNHEY and CDR2 is SMNVEV (reference sequence). The chain couples TRBV27 to TRBJ2-1; no reliable D call. Input material: PBMCs or T cells enriched from blood (not recorded which). This TCR derives from a woman in her forties or fifties who had been exposed to COVID-19. DNA of the CDR3: TGTGCCAGCAGTCCCCTGGTGGCCTTGAATGAGCAGTTCTTC. Protein: CASSPLVALNEQFF.